What follows is one T cell receptor beta chain and its context. This entry belongs to a study of control samples from healthy donors and cancer patients. The data were produced by immunoSEQ multiplex PCR, yet TCRdb's version contains in-frame clones alone and is incomplete. The sample yields 150,000 to 160,000 clones, 94% seen once. The CDR3 loop spans 12 amino acids. V was clipped by 8 bases and J by 7 bases; unmatched bases: 4. Germline V gene sequence: CDR1 MNHEY, CDR2 SVGAGI. The sequence derives from a man aged 35-49 years in good health. Sequenced input: blood. V usage is TRBV6-5 and J usage is TRBJ1-4; 7 nucleotides align to TRBD1. CDR3 DNA sequence: TGTGCCAGCGGGCAGGGGGGTGAAAAACTGTTTTTT. Protein: CASGQGGEKLFF.